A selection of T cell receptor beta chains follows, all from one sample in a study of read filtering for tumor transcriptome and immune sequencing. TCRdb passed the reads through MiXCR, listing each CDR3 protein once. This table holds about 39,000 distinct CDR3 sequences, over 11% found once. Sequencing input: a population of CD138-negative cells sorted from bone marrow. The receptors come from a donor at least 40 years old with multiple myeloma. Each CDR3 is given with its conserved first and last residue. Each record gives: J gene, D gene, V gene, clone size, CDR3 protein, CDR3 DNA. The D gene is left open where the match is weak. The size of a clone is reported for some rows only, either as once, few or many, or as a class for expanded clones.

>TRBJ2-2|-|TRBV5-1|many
CASSLGTVTNTGELFF
TGCGCCAGCAGCTTAGGGACGGTGACGAACACCGGGGAGCTGTTTTTT
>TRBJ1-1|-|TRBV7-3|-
CASSLEGLNTEAFF
TGTGCCAGCAGCTTAGAGGGGTTGAACACTGAAGCTTTCTTT
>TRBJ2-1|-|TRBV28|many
CASSTPAGGAYNEQFF
TGTGCCAGCAGTACCCCCGCCGGGGGCGCCTACAATGAGCAGTTCTTC
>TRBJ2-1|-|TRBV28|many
CASSLGGRSYNEQFF
TGTGCCAGCAGTTTGGGGGGCCGCTCCTACAATGAGCAGTTCTTC
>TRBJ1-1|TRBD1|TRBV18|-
CASSPKLQGGNTGAFF
TGTGCCAGCTCACCAAAATTACAGGGGGGGAACACTGGAGCTTTCTTT
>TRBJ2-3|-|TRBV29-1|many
CSAGASGGDTQYF
TGCAGCGCCGGGGCCTCGGGCGGAGATACGCAGTATTTT
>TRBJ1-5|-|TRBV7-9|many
CASSLGQASNQPQHF
TGTGCCAGCAGCTTAGGGCAAGCTAGCAATCAGCCCCAGCATTTT
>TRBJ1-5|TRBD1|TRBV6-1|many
CASSEIRAGGGQPQHF
TGTGCCAGCAGTGAAATTAGGGCAGGGGGCGGCCAGCCCCAGCATTTT
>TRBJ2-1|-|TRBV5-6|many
CASSFVHEQFF
TGTGCCAGCAGCTTCGTCCATGAGCAGTTCTTC
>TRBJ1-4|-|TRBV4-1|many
CASSQDPHYEKLFF
TGCGCCAGCAGCCAAGACCCGCATTATGAAAAACTGTTTTTT
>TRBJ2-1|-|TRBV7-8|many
CASSFQGSFYNEQFF
TGTGCCAGCAGCTTTCAGGGGTCTTTCTACAATGAGCAGTTCTTC
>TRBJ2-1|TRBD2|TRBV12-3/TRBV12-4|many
CASRLATAYNEQFF
TGTGCCAGCAGACTAGCGACGGCCTACAATGAGCAGTTCTTC
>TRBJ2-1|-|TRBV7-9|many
CASSPGGSSYNEQFF
TGTGCCAGCAGCCCAGGGGGGAGCTCCTACAATGAGCAGTTCTTC
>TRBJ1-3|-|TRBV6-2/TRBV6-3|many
CASSYSRGTGNTIYF
TGTGCCAGCAGTTACTCAAGAGGGACTGGAAACACCATATATTTT
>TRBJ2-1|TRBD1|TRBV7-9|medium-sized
CASSLAGTGMTNEQFF
TGTGCCAGCAGCCTTGCCGGGACAGGGATGACTAATGAGCAGTTCTTC
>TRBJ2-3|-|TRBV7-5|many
CISVPEASGGGFQDTQYF
-
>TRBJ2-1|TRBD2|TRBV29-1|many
CSEGLAGGSRFF
TGCAGCGAGGGACTAGCGGGGGGGTCTCGGTTCTTC
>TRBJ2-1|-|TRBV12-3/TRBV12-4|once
CASSHLPDYSSNEQFF
TGTGCCAGCAGTCACCTCCCGGACTATTCCTCCAATGAGCAGTTCTTC
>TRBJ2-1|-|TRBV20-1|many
CSARDGSGRSSYNEQFF
TGCAGTGCTAGAGATGGAAGCGGCCGGAGCTCCTACAATGAGCAGTTCTTC
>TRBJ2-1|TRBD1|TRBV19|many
CASSILDRVHDEQFF
TGTGCCAGTAGTATTTTGGACAGGGTTCACGATGAGCAGTTCTTC
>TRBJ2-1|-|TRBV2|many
CASRRRDHNNEQFF
TGTGCCAGCAGACGCAGGGACCACAACAATGAGCAGTTCTTC
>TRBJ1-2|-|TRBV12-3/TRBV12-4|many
CASSLAGERRGYTF
TGTGCCAGCAGTTTAGCGGGGGAGAGGAGGGGCTACACCTTC
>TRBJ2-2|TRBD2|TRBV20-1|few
CSARTSGIQVGELFF
TGCAGTGCTCGGACTAGCGGGATCCAGGTCGGGGAGCTGTTTTTT
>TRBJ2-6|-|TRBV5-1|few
CASSLSSRSGANVLTF
TGCGCCAGCAGCTTATCATCACGCTCTGGGGCCAACGTCCTGACTTTC
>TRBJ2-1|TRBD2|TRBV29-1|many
CSVEVVAGGAYNEQFF
TGCAGCGTTGAAGTTGTCGCGGGAGGCGCCTACAATGAGCAGTTCTTC
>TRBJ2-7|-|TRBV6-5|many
CASSYPPSARGEQYF
TGTGCCAGCAGTTATCCCCCATCCGCTAGAGGCGAGCAGTACTTC
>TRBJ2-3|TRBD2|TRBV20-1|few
CSANPGTSTDTQYF
TGCAGTGCTAACCCCGGGACTAGTACAGATACGCAGTATTTT
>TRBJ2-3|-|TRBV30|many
CAWNIRGVDTQYF
TGTGCCTGGAATATTAGAGGAGTCGATACGCAGTATTTT
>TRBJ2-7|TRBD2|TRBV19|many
CASSIVLAGSSMYF
TGTGCCAGTAGTATCGTCCTAGCGGGATCGAGCATGTACTTC
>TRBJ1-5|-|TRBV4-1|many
CASSQDWAGSGQPQHF
TGCGCCAGCAGCCAAGATTGGGCAGGGTCGGGACAGCCCCAGCATTTT
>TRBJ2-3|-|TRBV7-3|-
CASSHLRVDTQYF
TGTGCCAGCAGCCATTTACGGGTAGATACGCAGTACTTT